This T cell receptor beta chain was recovered during a study of tumor and adjacent non-tumor tissue in lung cancer. The library came from three nested PCR rounds adapted from ARM-PCR protocols. TCRdb re-derived calls from the multiplex PCR reads in MiXCR, one entry per CDR3 protein. The table has some 80,000 distinct CDR3 sequences, less than 85% seen once; the top ten hold 40%. On this clonotype: The target antigen is unknown. A junction boundary mismatches the germline segment, possibly from a read error.

CDR3 length: 15 amino acids. In germline, CDR1 is SGHAT, CDR2 FQNNGV. Study-wide results and limits: In normal lung, the top 100 clones were significantly more dominant than in tumor.

This sample's RNA came from whole unsorted tissue. Distant lung tissue was collected more than 3 cm away from the tumor edge. Between August and November 2014, newly diagnosed, chemotherapy-naive lung cancer patients underwent thoracic surgery in China. The sequenced material came from distant non-tumor lung tissue. This clonotype was obtained from a man in his 70s with non-small cell lung cancer. This sequence joins TRBV11-2 and TRBJ2-7; D perhaps matches TRBD1 (5 bases). The CDR3, as DNA: TGTGCCAACAGCCCCGCGGCAGGGCCCTCCTACGAGCAGTACTTC. Protein product: CANSPAAGPSYEQYF. The full variable domain, its missing parts supplied by reference TRBV11-2 and TRBJ2-7, is EAGVAQSPRYKIIEKRQSVAFWCNPISGHATLYWYQQILGQGPKLLIQFQNNGVVDDSQLPKDRFSAERLKGVDSTLKIQPAKLEDSAVYLCANSPAAGPSYEQYFGPGTRLTVT.